This TCR beta chain was captured by sequencing in a study of blood T cell repertoires in COVID-19. Looking at the study overall: The samples span acute and convalescent COVID-19 from the United States, Italy and Spain. PBMCs, B-cell-depleted T cells, or T cells were the source of the cDNA or gDNA that made up the material.

Per the original methods: Amplifying reference gene primers gave estimates of nucleated cell counts. Profiling relied on immunoSEQ multiplex PCR, and the TCRdb table lists in-frame clones only, not all of them. V, J and clone size are taken as reported in that table, and D and trimming were inferred from the DNA itself. The sample consists of some 130,000 clones, more than 60% of them appearing once. The CDR3 totals 14 residues. Trimming stripped 7 bases from V and 0 bases from J, with 9 bases between. Germline V gives CDR1 MGHDK, CDR2 SYGVNS. The chain joins TRBV25-1 to TRBJ1-4; D is ambiguous. Sequenced sample: peripheral blood. This receptor was identified in a woman in her 70s with acute or convalescent COVID-19. This CDR3 reads CASKSGATNEKLFF. CDR3 in DNA: TGTGCCAGCAAGTCCGGGGCAACTAATGAAAAACTGTTTTTT.